This paragraph covers one T cell receptor beta chain sequence. Trimming at V came to 6 bases and at J to 6 bases, leaving 7 bases not matched to a gene. This CDR3 is built from 14 residues. CDR1 and CDR2 (germline): MNHNS, SASEGT. One entry per CDR3 protein, called by TCRdb with MiXCR from the RT-PCR reads. The table shows fewer than 700,000 distinct CDR3 sequences, with roughly 13% occurring only once. The data originate from a study of response to subunit inactivated influenza vaccine. This specimen consisted of PBMCs from blood, obtained about 40 days after vaccination. The chain uses TRBV6-1 and TRBJ1-5; TRBD1 matches at 8 bases. The receptor was isolated from a man aged 50 to 60 who received an inactivated influenza vaccine. The CDR3 loop reads CASSAGQGIQPQHF. The CDR3 nucleotides are TGTGCCAGCAGCGCCGGACAGGGCATTCAGCCCCAGCATTTT.